This TCR beta chain was recovered during a study of control samples from healthy donors and cancer patients. Generated by immunoSEQ multiplex PCR, the TCRdb table keeps only in-frame clones and is missing some. The table records 150,000 to 200,000 clones, about nine tenths of them present only once. Trimming cost V 5 bases and J 4 bases, with 15 bases left between them. The CDR3 has 15 amino acids. Germline V lookup: CDR1 SGHTA, CDR2 FQGNSA. The sequenced sample was blood. V and J are TRBV7-2 and TRBJ2-1; D is perhaps TRBD2 (5 bases). The source of this sequence is a woman under 40 in good health. CDR3 nucleotides: TGTGCCAGCAGCGAGTTTGCGGGCCCGTACAATGAGCAGTTCTTC. As protein: CASSEFAGPYNEQFF.